The 20 T cell receptor beta chains below were found in one sample sequenced in a study of T cell changes during pregnancy in multiple sclerosis (dated by TCRdb to between 2018 and 2021). Receptor amplification or capture employed the immunoSEQ multiplex PCR assay. TCRdb re-hosts the immuneACCESS table, in-frame sequences only. Its copies lack some clones; in the studies checked, an unresolved V gene accounts for under half of them, and the cause for the rest is not known. The sample includes tens of thousands of clones, with 91% observed a single time. Around 0.75% of the sample rests with the top ten. Specimen: peripheral blood, collected in the third trimester of pregnancy. The receptors were gathered from a female donor in good health, enrolled as a control in a pregnancy study.

This clone was detected only a few times. The rearrangement joins TRBV6-6 to TRBJ2-3; 8 positions agree with TRBD2. The germline CDR1 and CDR2 sequences are MNHNY and SVGAGI (reference sequence). V was clipped by 6 bases and J by 3 bases; unmatched bases: 8. This CDR3 has 15 amino acids. The CDR3 is CASRLFAGGTDTQYF. In nucleotides, the CDR3 is TGTGCCAGCAGACTCTTCGCGGGAGGTACAGATACGCAGTATTTT.

The V gene is TRBV19, the J gene TRBJ2-6; the match to TRBD1 covers 9 bases. V was pared by 8 bases and J by 3 bases, with 5 bases of the junction left unmatched. Germline loops: CDR1 LNHDA, CDR2 SQIVND (reference sequence). The CDR3 is 15 residues long. CDR3 sequence: CASRDRVNGANVLTF. The CDR3 coding sequence is TGTGCCAGTCGGGACAGGGTTAATGGGGCCAACGTCCTGACTTTC. The whole variable domain, remainder taken from reference TRBV19 and TRBJ2-6, is DGGITQSPKYLFRKEGQNVTLSCEQNLNHDAMYWYRQDPGQGLRLIYYSQIVNDFQKGDIAEGYSVSREKKESFPLTVTSAQKNPTAFYLCASRDRVNGANVLTFGAGSRLTVL.

This chain joins TRBV5-1 and TRBJ2-5; weak D call: TRBD1 (6 bases). CDR3 length: 14 residues. Trimming stripped 3 bases from V and 5 bases from J, with 14 bases between. CDR1 is SGHRS and CDR2 is YFSETQ in the germline V gene. The CDR3 here is CASSYGPRGETQYF. The CDR3 region has the DNA TGCGCCAGCAGCTACGGACCCAGGGGTGAGACCCAGTACTTC.

The gene calls are TRBV18 and TRBJ2-1; 10 nucleotides line up with TRBD2. The CDR3 spans 15 residues. Germline trimming cut 3 bases from V and 8 bases from J; bases unmatched to any gene: 7. Germline V lookup: CDR1 KGHSH, CDR2 LQKENI. CDR3: CASSPLLAGADEQFF. As DNA, the CDR3 is TGTGCCAGCTCACCCCTCCTAGCGGGGGCGGATGAGCAGTTCTTC.

This chain joins TRBV11-2 and TRBJ1-1, with D unresolved. V was pared by 8 bases and J by 0 bases, with 7 bases between. Germline values: CDR1 SGHAT, CDR2 FQNNGV. This CDR3 spans 12 amino acids. The DNA of the CDR3 is TGTGCCAGCCGCCACATGAACACTGAAGCTTTCTTT. Translated: CASRHMNTEAFF. The whole variable domain, remainder taken from reference TRBV11-2 and TRBJ1-1, is EAGVAQSPRYKIIEKRQSVAFWCNPISGHATLYWYQQILGQGPKLLIQFQNNGVVDDSQLPKDRFSAERLKGVDSTLKIQPAKLEDSAVYLCASRHMNTEAFFGQGTRLTVV.

V and J are TRBV2 and TRBJ2-3; D is uncertain. The germline CDR1 and CDR2 sequences are SNHLY and FYNNEI. Trimming left V 6 bases short and J 2 bases short, with 12 bases between. The CDR3 sequence is 14 residues long. The CDR3 DNA is TGTGCCAGCAGATCTCAGGTGCACACAGATACGCAGTATTTT. Residues: CASRSQVHTDTQYF. Using reference TRBV2 and TRBJ2-3 for the parts outside the CDR3, the full variable domain is EPEVTQTPSHQVTQMGQEVILRCVPISNHLYFYWYRQILGQKVEFLVSFYNNEISEKSEIFDDQFSVERPDGSNFTLKIRSTKLEDSAMYFCASRSQVHTDTQYFGPGTRLTVL.

The genes are TRBV5-1 and TRBJ2-3; 9 bases are shared with TRBD1. CDR1 is SGHRS and CDR2 is YFSETQ in the germline V gene. This CDR3 has 16 residues. Trimming removed 3 bases from V and 5 bases from J; junction bases left unmatched: 10. The CDR3 DNA reads as TGCGCCAGCAGCTCAGACCGGGACAGGGAATTAGATACGCAGTATTTT. It translates to CASSSDRDRELDTQYF.

The rearrangement uses TRBV6-5 and TRBJ2-2; D remains ambiguous. Trimming took off 4 bases at V and 0 bases at J, with 9 bases between the two ends. The CDR3 contains 15 residues. Germline CDR1 reads MNHEY; CDR2 reads SVGAGI. The CDR3 sequence is CASSLIPANTGELFF. CDR3 coding DNA: TGTGCCAGCAGTTTAATTCCTGCGAACACCGGGGAGCTGTTTTTT.

The chain has TRBV7-2 and TRBJ2-7; the D gene is possibly TRBD1 (6 bases). In germline, CDR1 is SGHTA, CDR2 FQGNSA. V was shortened by 3 bases and J by 0 bases, with 9 bases between the two germline ends. CDR3 length equals 14 residues. The CDR3 here is CASSFTGSSYEQYF. CDR3 sequence (DNA): TGTGCCAGCAGCTTCACAGGGAGCTCCTACGAGCAGTACTTC. Full variable domain (remainder filled in from reference TRBV7-2 and TRBJ2-7): GAGVSQSPSNKVTEKGKDVELRCDPISGHTALYWYRQSLGQGLEFLIYFQGNSAPDKSGLPSDRFSAERTGGSVSTLTIQRTQQEDSAVYLCASSFTGSSYEQYFGPGTRLTVT.

The chain joins TRBV5-1 to TRBJ1-6; 10 bases agree with TRBD1. This CDR3 spans 20 amino acids. V shed 3 bases, J shed 2 bases, and the junction held 14 bases outside the gene matches. Germline V gene sequence: CDR1 SGHRS, CDR2 YFSETQ. The CDR3 nucleotides read TGCGCCAGCAGCTCGAAATCCGGGACAGGGGACTACCCCTATAATTCACCCCTCCACTTT. Translated: CASSSKSGTGDYPYNSPLHF.

This rearrangement joins TRBV5-1 to TRBJ2-5, with TRBD1 identical over 9 bases. The CDR3 has 15 residues. Trimming cost V 4 bases and J 1 base; bases outside gene matches: 5. Germline V gene sequence: CDR1 SGHRS, CDR2 YFSETQ. The CDR3 coding sequence is TGCGCCAGCAGCCGCACAGGGGGCTCCCAAGAGACCCAGTACTTC. Its translation is CASSRTGGSQETQYF.

The J gene is TRBJ2-1, the V gene TRBV11-2, with TRBD2 identical over 13 bases. The V gene's germline CDR1 is SGHAT and CDR2 FQNNGV. This CDR3 region has 17 residues. V dropped 3 bases and J dropped 9; count of bases not matched to a gene: 11. CDR3 sequence reads: CASSFTPGTSGKGEQFF. DNA of the CDR3: TGTGCCAGCAGCTTCACCCCCGGGACTAGCGGGAAGGGTGAGCAGTTCTTC.

The V gene is TRBV5-1, the J gene TRBJ2-3; D is uncertain. The CDR3 loop spans 14 amino acids. Germline V gene data show CDR1 as SGHRS and CDR2 as YFSETQ. Trimming removed 0 bases from V and 3 bases from J, with 8 bases in between. The DNA for the CDR3 is TGCGCCAGCAGCTTGGACAGCCAGACAGATACGCAGTATTTT. Encoded protein: CASSLDSQTDTQYF.

This sequence joins TRBV11-2 and TRBJ2-7; D remains unclear. From germline, CDR1 is SGHAT and CDR2 FQNNGV. CDR3 length equals 11 residues. V was shortened by 3 bases and J by 5 bases, with 5 bases between the two germline ends. As DNA, the CDR3 is TGTGCCAGCAGCTTGGGCAACGAGCAGTACTTC. This translates into CASSLGNEQYF.

V usage is TRBV11-2 and J usage is TRBJ2-3; D is perhaps TRBD1 (6 bases). The CDR3 extends over 12 amino acids. The V end was cut by 8 bases, the J end by 14 bases, with 20 bases between. CDR1 is SGHAT, CDR2 FQNNGV, per germline. CDR3 protein: CASRSQGRSPYF. CDR3 coding DNA: TGTGCCAGCCGCTCCCAGGGGCGGAGTCCGTATTTT.

The rearrangement links TRBV6-4 to TRBJ1-2; D is ambiguous. Trimming cost V 2 bases and J 8 bases, with 15 bases left between them. This CDR3 spans 14 amino acids. The germline gives CDR1 MRHNA, CDR2 SNTAGT. The chain's CDR3 is CASSDVAASGGYTF. Written as DNA, the CDR3 is TGTGCCAGCAGTGACGTTGCAGCCTCGGGGGGCTACACCTTC.

The chain couples TRBV10-3 to TRBJ1-2, with D tentatively TRBD1 (5 bases). V was clipped by 10 bases and J by 6 bases, with 15 bases between them. CDR1 ENHRY and CDR2 SYGVKD come from the germline V gene. The CDR3 length is 12 residues. The CDR3 sequence: CATNRRDHGYTF. DNA of the CDR3: TGTGCCACCAATCGGAGGGACCATGGCTACACCTTC.

The chain couples TRBV7-2 to TRBJ2-1, with D perhaps TRBD1 (5 bases). There are 13 residues in the CDR3. Germline V gene lookup returns CDR1 SGHTA and CDR2 FQGNSA. Between the trimmed V and J ends, which lost 5 bases and 9 bases, there was a span of 14 bases. The CDR3 reads CASSLPGNSEQFF. CDR3 bases: TGTGCCAGCAGCCTTCCAGGGAATAGTGAGCAGTTCTTC.

Only a few counts were recorded for this clone. This chain uses TRBV19 with TRBJ1-1; D perhaps matches TRBD1 (5 bases). The CDR3 contains 15 residues. Per germline, CDR1 LNHDA and CDR2 SQIVND (reference sequence). The V and J ends lost 5 bases and 1 base respectively, with 14 bases between them. The CDR3 sequence: CASSVRGVTNTEAFF. Written as DNA, the CDR3 is TGTGCCAGTAGTGTACGGGGGGTGACGAACACTGAAGCTTTCTTT.

In its sample, this clone was seen a few times. Other DNA variants within this sample encode the same CDR3. The rearrangement uses TRBV6-6 and TRBJ1-2, with a tentative D call TRBD1 (6 bases). The CDR3 totals 13 residues. V dropped 8 bases and J dropped 5 bases, with 15 bases sitting between them. Germline CDR1 and CDR2: MNHNY and SVGAGI (reference sequence). CDR3 amino acids: CASSPTGDYGYTF. The CDR3 DNA sequence: TGTGCCAGCTCTCCGACAGGCGATTATGGCTACACCTTC.